The 11 T cell receptor beta chains below come from one sample, sequenced in a study of blood T cell repertoires in COVID-19 (dated by TCRdb to the early 2020s). Library preparation used the immunoSEQ multiplex PCR assay. Not all clones reach the TCRdb copy of this immuneACCESS table, which keeps in-frame sequences only. Checked studies attribute under half of the gap to unresolved V genes and leave the rest unexplained. The table for this sample lists 250,000 or so clones; 80% to 85% of them were counted only once. 3.4% of the sample is held by the ten biggest clonotypes. Sequenced input: PBMCs or T cells enriched from blood (not recorded which). The source is a man aged 50 to 59 who had recovered from COVID-19.

The chain joins TRBV7-2 to TRBJ2-1; tentatively, D is TRBD1 (5 bases). CDR3 length equals 16 residues. CDR1 is SGHTA, CDR2 FQGNSA, per germline. V gave up 2 bases and J gave up 5 bases, with 16 bases separating them. CDR3 in amino acids: CASSLRPRQGDNEQFF. Here the CDR3 DNA reads TGTGCCAGCAGCTTAAGACCGCGCCAGGGTGACAATGAGCAGTTCTTC.

V is TRBV5-1 and J is TRBJ2-7; 9 bases align to TRBD1. The J segment lost 9 bases and the V segment lost 0 bases, leaving 10 bases of the junction unmatched. Germline loops: CDR1 SGHRS, CDR2 YFSETQ. The CDR3 length is 15 residues. The CDR3 here is CASSLDGQGILGQYF. DNA of the CDR3: TGCGCCAGCAGCTTGGACGGACAGGGGATCCTAGGGCAGTACTTC.

The chain combines TRBV28 with TRBJ2-6, with D hard to call. From germline, CDR1 is MDHEN and CDR2 SYDVKM. This CDR3 is built from 14 residues. The V end lost 4 bases, the J end lost 4 bases, and 8 bases lay between the germline ends. CDR3: CASSSVTGANVLTF. The CDR3 DNA reads TGTGCCAGCAGTTCAGTTACCGGGGCCAACGTCCTGACTTTC.

The chain joins TRBV28 to TRBJ1-2, with a tentative D call TRBD1 (6 bases). CDR1 is MDHEN, CDR2 SYDVKM, per germline. V lost 0 bases and J 8 bases, leaving 13 bases between the germline ends. There are 14 residues in the CDR3. The CDR3 nucleotides read TGTGCCAGCAGTTTATGGTCCCGGGACAACGGCTACACCTTC. This translates into CASSLWSRDNGYTF.

The chain joins TRBV5-1 to TRBJ2-3; 7 bases line up with TRBD2. Trimming at V came to 6 bases and at J to 4 bases, leaving 5 bases not matched to a gene. The CDR3 extends over 13 amino acids. The V gene's germline CDR1 is SGHRS and CDR2 YFSETQ. The DNA for the CDR3 is TGCGCCAGCAACCATCGGGAGGCAGATACGCAGTATTTT. This sequence encodes CASNHREADTQYF.

This chain uses TRBV19 with TRBJ2-5, with 7 nucleotides matching TRBD1. Germline V lookup: CDR1 LNHDA, CDR2 SQIVND (reference sequence). V was pared by 5 bases and J by 5 bases, with 8 bases of the junction left unmatched. The CDR3 length is 14 residues. CDR3 in amino acids: CASSPTGLRETQYF. CDR3 in DNA: TGTGCCAGTAGTCCGACAGGGTTGAGGGAGACCCAGTACTTC.

Only one count was recorded for this clone. The chain links TRBV28 to TRBJ1-3, with D possibly matching TRBD1 (6 bases). The CDR3 loop spans 14 amino acids. V was clipped by 6 bases and J by 2 bases, with 11 bases between them. Germline V gives CDR1 MDHEN, CDR2 SYDVKM. CDR3 DNA sequence: TGTGCCAGCAGCCCGACAGGTACTGGAAACACCATATATTTT. Its translation: CASSPTGTGNTIYF. The complete variable domain, with remaining parts taken from reference TRBV28 and TRBJ1-3, reads DVKVTQSSRYLVKRTGEKVFLECVQDMDHENMFWYRQDPGLGLRLIYFSYDVKMKEKGDIPEGYSVSREKKERFSLILESASTNQTSMYLCASSPTGTGNTIYFGEGSWLTVV.

This chain joins TRBV14 and TRBJ1-4, with D possibly matching TRBD1 (5 bases). CDR1 and CDR2 from the germline V gene are SGHDN and FVKESK. This CDR3 has 14 amino acids. Trimming pared 0 bases from V and 4 bases from J, leaving 6 bases between. The CDR3 coding sequence is TGTGCCAGCAGCCAAGAGCAGGGTAATGAAAAACTGTTTTTT. It translates to CASSQEQGNEKLFF.

The gene calls are TRBV4-1 and TRBJ2-2; 7 bases match TRBD2. Germline V gene lookup returns CDR1 MGHRA and CDR2 YSYEKL. With V trimmed by 4 bases and J by 4 bases, 6 bases remained unmatched. CDR3 length: 15 amino acids. CDR3 loop: CASSRGTTSTGELFF. The CDR3 DNA follows: TGCGCCAGCAGCCGGGGGACTACCTCCACCGGGGAGCTGTTTTTT.

The chain uses TRBV5-1 and TRBJ1-1, with TRBD1 matching 7 bases. CDR3 size: 13 residues. Germline V CDR1 and CDR2: SGHRS, YFSETQ. The V and J ends lost 7 bases and 4 bases, in that order; junction bases with no gene match: 7. CDR3 sequence (DNA): TGCGCCAGCGCGACAGGGCCGACCACTGAAGCTTTCTTT. It is translated as CASATGPTTEAFF.

Only a few counts were recorded for this clone. This chain links TRBV18 with TRBJ1-1, with 10 bases matching TRBD1. In germline, CDR1 is KGHSH, CDR2 LQKENI. The CDR3 has 16 amino acids. The V gene end was trimmed by 2 bases and the J gene end by 5 bases; junction bases not matched to a gene: 8. CDR3 loop: CASSPLQRTGGTEAFF. The DNA for the CDR3 is TGTGCCAGCTCACCATTACAAAGGACAGGGGGTACTGAAGCTTTCTTT. Variable domain in full (rest from reference TRBV18 and TRBJ1-1): NAGVMQNPRHLVRRRGQEARLRCSPMKGHSHVYWYRQLPEEGLKFMVYLQKENIIDESGMPKERFSAEFPKEGPSILRIQQVVRGDSAAYFCASSPLQRTGGTEAFFGQGTRLTVV.